The text below deals with one T cell receptor beta chain. Some clones are missing from TCRdb's copy, which holds only in-frame ones; the method was immunoSEQ multiplex PCR. This repertoire shows 55,000 to 80,000 clones, around 83% found once; its top ten account for 0.95% to 1.4%. This specimen comes from a study of OX40 agonist ivuxolimab in advanced cancers. Turning to the study itself: Anti-PD-1, anti-PD-L1 or anti-CTLA-4 therapy given earlier was allowed, and roughly 40% had some.

Germline CDR1 and CDR2: MDHEN and SYDVKM. V was trimmed by 9 bases and J by 0 bases, leaving 14 bases between them. There are 15 residues in the CDR3. Autoimmune disease history or systemic immunosuppression excluded patients. This sequence originates from an adult with an advanced solid tumor such as melanoma, head and neck, liver or kidney cancer. The sample in question was CD4+ or CD8+ T cells sorted from blood, obtained in a trial of the OX40 agonist ivuxolimab. The chain carries TRBV28 and TRBJ1-4, with no clear D. CDR3 sequence reads: CASVGILPTNEKLFF. The CDR3 nucleotides read TGTGCCAGTGTAGGGATACTTCCAACTAATGAAAAACTGTTTTTT.